Shown below are 27 T cell receptor beta chains from a single sample sequenced in a study of PD-L1 blockade in urothelial cancer. Clones were read by immunoSEQ multiplex PCR, and TCRdb kept only the in-frame ones, dropping some. Seen here are about 1,700 clones, around 35% observed once, and the top ten hold roughly a third. The sequenced sample was tumor tissue, obtained before atezolizumab (anti-PD-L1) treatment. The receptors were gathered from a man between 60 and 75 years old with urothelial cancer.

The chain recombines TRBV29-1 with TRBJ1-2; D not resolved. Per the germline V gene, CDR1 is SQVTM and CDR2 is ANQGSEA. CDR3 size: 12 residues. Trimming took off 6 bases at V and 8 bases at J, with 16 bases between the two ends. The CDR3 loop is CSVRLEFEGYTF. The CDR3 bases are TGCAGCGTCCGACTAGAATTTGAAGGCTACACCTTC.

This clone has a handful of counts. The chain combines TRBV2 with TRBJ2-7, with a tentative D call TRBD1 (5 bases). This CDR3 spans 14 amino acids. Germline V lookup: CDR1 SNHLY, CDR2 FYNNEI. Trimming pared 4 bases from V and 5 bases from J, leaving 15 bases between. Written as DNA, the CDR3 is TGTGCCAGCAGTGTCTTCCATAGGGGCAACGAGCAGTACTTC. Protein product: CASSVFHRGNEQYF.

This clone has just a few counts. V and J are TRBV6-8 and TRBJ1-2, with a weak D call TRBD1 (5 bases). CDR1 and CDR2 from the germline V gene are MNHGY and SAAAGT. The CDR3 loop spans 15 amino acids. Trimming removed 4 bases at V and 3 bases at J, with 15 bases between. The CDR3 DNA is TGTGCCAGCAGTTCCCCGGCCGGGACGGACTATGGCTACACCTTC. It translates to CASSSPAGTDYGYTF.

Here the CDR3 DNA reads TGTGCCAGCAGTGAATATGTGGCAAATGAAAAACTGTTTTTT. Translating gives CASSEYVANEKLFF. The rearrangement links TRBV25-1 to TRBJ1-4, with D unclear. The V gene's germline CDR1 is MGHDK and CDR2 SYGVNS. V lost 0 bases and J 5 bases, leaving 7 bases between the germline ends. The CDR3 loop spans 14 amino acids.

The chain carries TRBV19 and TRBJ2-2; 7 bases are a match to TRBD2. CDR1 is LNHDA, CDR2 SQIVND, per germline (reference sequence). The CDR3 sequence is 15 residues long. V shed 1 base, J shed 6 bases, and the junction held 5 bases outside the gene matches. CDR3 amino acids: CASSIVVGRAGELFF. The CDR3 DNA follows: TGTGCCAGTAGTATAGTTGTGGGGAGGGCCGGGGAGCTGTTTTTT.

This clone appeared a few times. The CDR3 coding sequence is TGTGCCAGCAGTTTAGAGGCCGGGGAGCTGTTTTTT. This translates into CASSLEAGELFF. J is TRBJ2-2 and V is TRBV28; D remains unclear. The CDR3 runs to 12 residues. V was pared by 2 bases and J by 6 bases, with 4 bases between. CDR1 and CDR2 (germline): MDHEN, SYDVKM. Full variable domain (remainder filled in from reference TRBV28 and TRBJ2-2): DVKVTQSSRYLVKRTGEKVFLECVQDMDHENMFWYRQDPGLGLRLIYFSYDVKMKEKGDIPEGYSVSREKKERFSLILESASTNQTSMYLCASSLEAGELFFGEGSRLTVL.

The chain joins TRBV6-8 to TRBJ2-7, with 8 bases that match TRBD1. The length of the CDR3 is 15 residues. Germline V gene data show CDR1 as MNHGY and CDR2 as SAAAGT. V shed 7 bases and J 7 bases; nucleotides not matched to a gene: 15. CDR3 nucleotides: TGTGCCAGCACGTGGTTATGGCAGGGGGCGGGTGAGCAGTACTTC. This sequence encodes CASTWLWQGAGEQYF.

The chain couples TRBV19 to TRBJ2-5, with a possible D match to TRBD1 (6 bases). CDR1 is LNHDA, CDR2 SQIVND, per germline (reference sequence). The CDR3 is made up of 13 amino acids. V gave up 6 bases and J gave up 3 bases, with 11 bases separating them. CDR3 bases: TGTGCCAGTAGCCAGAACAGGGAAGAGACCCAGTACTTC. This sequence encodes CASSQNREETQYF. The variable domain in full, with the rest retrieved from reference TRBV19 and TRBJ2-5, is DGGITQSPKYLFRKEGQNVTLSCEQNLNHDAMYWYRQDPGQGLRLIYYSQIVNDFQKGDIAEGYSVSREKKESFPLTVTSAQKNPTAFYLCASSQNREETQYFGPGTRLLVL.

The chain recombines TRBV5-1 with TRBJ1-1; the D gene is possibly TRBD1 (6 bases). Germline V CDR1 and CDR2: SGHRS, YFSETQ. This CDR3 comprises 15 residues. Trimming cost V 0 bases and J 1 base, with 10 bases left between them. CDR3: CASSLDLTGNTEAFF. CDR3 nucleotides: TGCGCCAGCAGCTTGGATTTGACAGGGAACACTGAAGCTTTCTTT.

V and J are TRBV15 and TRBJ2-3; D remains ambiguous. The V gene's germline CDR1 is LNHNV and CDR2 YYDKDF (reference sequence). V dropped 3 bases and J dropped 2 bases, with 15 bases sitting between them. The CDR3 totals 16 residues. Here the CDR3 DNA reads TGTGCCACCAGCAGGGGTCTGGCACGAGACACAGATACGCAGTATTTT. Translation gives CATSRGLARDTDTQYF.

The chain has TRBV4-1 and TRBJ2-5, with a tentative D call TRBD2 (5 bases). Germline CDR1 MGHRA, CDR2 YSYEKL. Trimming left V 4 bases short and J 1 base short, with 19 bases between. This CDR3 is built from 17 residues. CDR3 sequence (DNA): TGCGCCAGCAGCCCCCCTAATGGAGAGGGAGTCCAAGAGACCCAGTACTTC. Translation: CASSPPNGEGVQETQYF.

By share, this clone ranks as medium-sized. The gene calls are TRBV11-3 and TRBJ2-3; D is possibly TRBD2 (6 bases). Trimming stripped 1 base from V and 0 bases from J, with 17 bases between. The germline CDR1 and CDR2 sequences are SGHNT and YENEEA. CDR3 size: 18 residues. Here the CDR3 reads CASSLVTPSGTSTDTQYF. The CDR3, as DNA: TGTGCCAGCAGCTTAGTAACACCCTCCGGGACTAGCACAGATACGCAGTATTTT.

The chain combines TRBV10-1 with TRBJ2-5, with D possibly TRBD1 on 5 matching bases. This CDR3 region has 13 residues. The germline V gene has CDR1 WNHNN and CDR2 SYGVQD (reference sequence). The V gene lost 3 bases and the J gene lost 5 bases, with 10 bases spanning the gap. CDR3 coding DNA: TGCGCCAGCAGTGACCCAGGGATGGAGACCCAGTACTTC. This encodes CASSDPGMETQYF.

The sample holds many counts of this clone. This CDR3 is also generated by other DNA sequences in the sample. The chain recombines TRBV11-3 with TRBJ1-2, with TRBD1 matching 9 bases. Germline assignment: CDR1 SGHNT and CDR2 YENEEA. The CDR3 spans 17 residues. Losses at the gene ends were 3 bases for V and 0 bases for J; bases not matched to a gene: 8. The CDR3 nucleotides read TGTGCCAGCAGCTTCACAGGGGGCCGACTAGCTAACTATGGCTACACCTTC. It specifies CASSFTGGRLANYGYTF.

J is TRBJ1-6 and V is TRBV4-1, with D unclear. This CDR3 is built from 14 residues. Trimming cost V 4 bases and J 6 bases, with 10 bases left between them. In germline, CDR1 is MGHRA, CDR2 YSYEKL. The CDR3 DNA reads as TGCGCCAGCAGCCCGGCCCACCTTAATTCACCCCTCCACTTT. It encodes CASSPAHLNSPLHF.

In its sample, this clone was seen a few times. The rearrangement uses TRBV11-3 and TRBJ2-7, with 8 bases that match TRBD1. Unmatched junction bases numbered 0, after V lost 0 bases and J lost 2 bases. Germline CDR1 reads SGHNT; CDR2 reads YENEEA. The CDR3 spans 14 residues. The CDR3 DNA sequence: TGTGCCAGCAGCTTAGAGACAGGGGCCTACGAGCAGTACTTC. Protein: CASSLETGAYEQYF.

The rearrangement uses TRBV9 and TRBJ2-2; 8 bases agree with TRBD2. The CDR3 extends over 15 amino acids. V was clipped by 3 bases and J by 5 bases; unmatched bases: 6. The germline CDR1 and CDR2 sequences are SGDLS and YYNGEE. This chain's CDR3 is CASSAQAGGTGELFF. The CDR3 DNA is TGTGCCAGCAGCGCTCAGGCGGGGGGAACCGGGGAGCTGTTTTTT.

The genes are TRBV7-6 and TRBJ2-3; possibly TRBD1 for D (6 bases). The CDR3 is made up of 18 amino acids. Germline values: CDR1 SGHVS, CDR2 FNYEAQ. The V and J ends lost 0 bases and 3 bases respectively, with 19 bases between them. In DNA form, the CDR3 reads TGTGCCAGCAGCTTAGCTCCCATGATGGGGGCGGTGACAGATACGCAGTATTTT. It translates to CASSLAPMMGAVTDTQYF.

This clone has just a few counts. The rearrangement links TRBV11-3 to TRBJ1-1, with D hard to call. CDR1 SGHNT and CDR2 YENEEA come from the germline V gene. V dropped 4 bases and J dropped 2 bases, with 11 bases sitting between them. The CDR3 covers 14 residues. The chain's CDR3 is CASSSRRENTEAFF. For the CDR3, the DNA is TGTGCCAGCAGCTCGAGGAGGGAAAACACTGAAGCTTTCTTT. Together with reference TRBV11-3 and TRBJ1-1, the CDR3 gives the full variable domain: EAGVVQSPRYKIIEKKQPVAFWCNPISGHNTLYWYLQNLGQGPELLIRYENEEAVDDSQLPKDRFSAERLKGVDSTLKIQPAELGDSAVYLCASSSRRENTEAFFGQGTRLTVV.

This clone was seen a handful of times. V and J are TRBV11-3 and TRBJ2-5, with 10 bases aligning to TRBD2. Losses at the gene ends were 1 base for V and 2 bases for J; bases not matched to a gene: 4. The CDR3 length is 16 residues. Germline-derived CDR1 and CDR2 are SGHNT and YENEEA. The CDR3 DNA sequence: TGTGCCAGCAGCTTAGTAGCGGGGGGCCATCAAGAGACCCAGTACTTC. Translation: CASSLVAGGHQETQYF.

This clone was seen more than once but under ten times. J is TRBJ1-1 and V is TRBV19, with D perhaps matching TRBD1 (6 bases). This CDR3 is 16 amino acids long. Germline CDR1 and CDR2: LNHDA and SQIVND (reference sequence). V lost 5 bases and J 1 base, leaving 17 bases between the germline ends. The CDR3 sequence is CASSPSSGTWNTEAFF. The CDR3 DNA follows: TGTGCCAGTAGTCCATCCTCAGGGACATGGAACACTGAAGCTTTCTTT.

By sample fraction, this clone is medium-sized. The V and J genes are TRBV9 and TRBJ1-2; unclear D gene. V was shortened by 2 bases and J by 9 bases, with 23 bases between the two germline ends. CDR1 is SGDLS, CDR2 YYNGEE, per germline. This CDR3 is 16 amino acids long. CDR3 sequence (DNA): TGTGCCAGCAGCGTTAACCCTCGTGGGCAAGATATGAGCTACACCTTC. Its protein product is CASSVNPRGQDMSYTF.

This chain connects TRBV14 to TRBJ2-7, with a tentative D call TRBD2 (6 bases). The V and J ends lost 4 bases and 2 bases respectively, with 12 bases between them. Germline V gene lookup returns CDR1 SGHDN and CDR2 FVKESK. CDR3 length: 14 residues. The CDR3 is CASSPIAVPYEQYF. The CDR3 DNA reads TGTGCCAGCAGCCCCATAGCGGTTCCCTACGAGCAGTACTTC.

The chain combines TRBV6-8 with TRBJ2-3; 10 nucleotides agree with TRBD1. This CDR3 comprises 16 residues. Germline V gives CDR1 MNHGY, CDR2 SAAAGT. V lost 4 bases to trimming and J lost 3 bases; unmatched junction nucleotides: 7. The CDR3 nucleotides are TGTGCCAGCAGTTTAGACAGGGGGCGCGGTACAGATACGCAGTATTTT. As protein: CASSLDRGRGTDTQYF.

This clone came up a few times. The genes are TRBV29-1 and TRBJ1-1; D remains ambiguous. Germline V gene lookup returns CDR1 SQVTM and CDR2 ANQGSEA. The CDR3 loop spans 16 amino acids. V lost 4 bases to trimming and J lost 6 bases, with 24 bases between them. CDR3 nucleotides: TGCAGCGTTGCATTGGGGTTCGGAGCCTATGGCCCTGAAGCTTTCTTT. It encodes CSVALGFGAYGPEAFF.

The genes are TRBV19 and TRBJ2-5, with a tentative D call TRBD1 (6 bases). Trimming removed 7 bases at V and 1 base at J, with 7 bases between. The CDR3 extends over 12 amino acids. Germline V gene sequence: CDR1 LNHDA, CDR2 SQIVND (reference sequence). The DNA of the CDR3 is TGTGCCAGTAAGGGGGTCCAAGAGACCCAGTACTTC. This sequence encodes CASKGVQETQYF.

This chain links TRBV19 with TRBJ2-3; tentative D call: TRBD1 (6 bases). This CDR3 spans 14 amino acids. Per germline, CDR1 LNHDA and CDR2 SQIVND (reference sequence). Trimming took 6 bases from V and 0 from J, leaving 10 bases between them. The CDR3 DNA follows: TGTGCCAGTAGCCCGGGACAAAGCACAGATACGCAGTATTTT. Amino acid sequence: CASSPGQSTDTQYF.